This T cell receptor beta chain was sequenced in a study of T cells in Graves' hyperthyroidism and ophthalmopathy. Overall study results and limits: Most expanded thyroid clonotypes above 0.001 recurred in blood.

Concerning this clonotype: Its antigen is not known.

RNA transcripts gave rise to amplified TCR beta CDR3 regions. HTBI primers were employed in a first-round RT-PCR of the TCR CDR3. MiXCR, applied by TCRdb to the multiplex PCR reads, yields one record per CDR3 protein. The sample shows about 720,000 distinct CDR3 sequences, approximately 19% of them seen only once. Diagnostic decisions used clinical symptoms, serum thyroxine and TRAb, thyroid ultrasound and orbital computed tomography. This CDR3 has 13 residues. V lost 3 bases and J 8 bases, leaving 13 bases between the germline ends. Germline V gives CDR1 SGHVS, CDR2 FNYEAQ. This rearrangement joins TRBV7-6 to TRBJ1-2, with D perhaps matching TRBD1 (6 bases). Sequencing used blood. The source of this sequence is a woman aged 45-65 years with Graves' hyperthyroidism that later progressed to Graves' ophthalmopathy. The CDR3 reads CASSFSGTRGYTF. CDR3 sequence (DNA): TGTGCCAGCAGCTTCTCCGGGACAAGGGGCTACACCTTC.